This T cell receptor (beta chain) was identified in a study of post-analysis software for immune sequencing data (dated by TCRdb to between 2014 and 2017). Study-wide context: The recorded disease courses included relapsing-remitting, secondary progressive and progressive-relapsing multiple sclerosis, and some patients had no subtype annotation. The multiple sclerosis patient repertoires were compared with ten to eleven previously published healthy control repertoires from donors aged roughly 6 to 27 years. A subset of samples was prepared in parallel using single-end sample barcoding, then pooled and co-amplified after Illumina adapter ligation.

To demonstrate the VDJtools post-analysis software, TCR beta repertoires were profiled from the peripheral blood of over ten young patients with multiple sclerosis. The multiple sclerosis patients were children and adolescents ranging in age from about 6 to 16 years. The library relied on PCR. Sequencing instrument: Illumina HiSeq 2500. To reduce PCR and sequencing biases, unique molecular identifiers were built into the TCR beta cDNA libraries. Roughly 500,000 cDNA molecules were obtained for every 1 to 10 million input T cells, so each molecule roughly corresponded to one T cell. The same protocol used for the earlier healthy control dataset was applied to prepare and sequence the patient libraries. Within a given batch, samples were prepared together, multiplexed and sequenced on the same HiSeq lane. The original pipeline was this. MIGEC handled the raw barcoded reads, throwing out single-read molecular identifier groups before consensus assembly and CDR3 extraction. Clonotype tables were post-analysed with VDJtools, normalizing diversity by down-sampling all datasets to the smallest sample size. To correct batch-related cross-sample contamination, repertoire overlap clustering matched CDR3 amino acid sequences but not nucleotide sequences. TCRdb's own reprocessing of the public reads used fastp at Q25 and MiXCR and kept productive beta chains. CDR3 protein duplicates are merged, each entry listing the most common genes and DNA. What appears here as the V and J calls and clone size reflects TCRdb's work, not the paper's. This sample has a few hundred thousand distinct CDR3 sequences in its table, and about a third of those were observed once. The ten most abundant clones make up 13% of the sample.

Findings and caveats that apply to the study as a whole: Compared with controls, multiple sclerosis patients had significantly lower normalized Chao1 diversity, a finding suggesting substantial peripheral T-cell clonal expansion. Direct clustering with F measure revealed strong co-clustering of samples prepared in the same batch, which led to a batch-effect correction. The multiple sclerosis patient group was slightly younger than the control group.

About this clonotype itself: Its antigen is not yet known. No much larger clone is present one base from it, and per-base qualities are unavailable.

Sequenced material: blood. This receptor was obtained from a girl between 10 and 17 years old with multiple sclerosis.

The DNA sequence follows: TGTGCCTGGGGGATCCAAGAGACCCAGTACTTC. The encoded protein is CAWGIQETQYF. The chain is encoded by TRBV30 joined to TRBJ2-5; a confident D gene designation cannot be given. There are 11 amino acids in the CDR3, from cysteine to phenylalanine inclusive. The CDR3 DNA has 33 bases and is translated from base 1. From the germline V gene (reference sequence), CDR1 is GTSNPN and CDR2 is SVGIG. V and J lose 5 bases and 1 base, and a span of 5 bases separates them.